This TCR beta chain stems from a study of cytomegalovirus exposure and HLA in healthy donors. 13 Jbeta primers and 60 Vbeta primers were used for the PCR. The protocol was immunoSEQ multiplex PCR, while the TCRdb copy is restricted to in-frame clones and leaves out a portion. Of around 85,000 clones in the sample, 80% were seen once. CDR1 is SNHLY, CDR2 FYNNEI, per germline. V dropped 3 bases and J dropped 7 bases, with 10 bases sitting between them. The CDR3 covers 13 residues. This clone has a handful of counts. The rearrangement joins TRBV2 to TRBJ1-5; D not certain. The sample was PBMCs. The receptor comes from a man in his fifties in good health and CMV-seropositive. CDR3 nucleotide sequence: TGTGCCAGCAGTGATTTTCCGTTCCAGCCCCAGCATTTT. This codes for CASSDFPFQPQHF.